The 31 T cell receptor beta chains in this list originate from one sample, sequenced in a study of neoadjuvant anti-PD-1 for oral cavity cancer. Only in-frame clones appear in the TCRdb table, and some are missing; sequencing was by immunoSEQ multiplex PCR. Of about 42,000 clones listed, around 79% are singletons. Indicated time point: after neoadjuvant nivolumab, at surgical resection. Sequencing was performed on PBMCs, taken after nivolumab (anti-PD-1) treatment. These receptors originate from a person aged 40-85 years with oral cavity squamous cell carcinoma.

V gene TRBV27 combines with J gene TRBJ2-1, with D maybe TRBD1 (6 bases). The V and J ends lost 0 bases and 3 bases respectively, with 9 bases between them. CDR1 is MNHEY, CDR2 SMNVEV, per germline (reference sequence). The CDR3 totals 15 residues. CDR3 sequence: CASSLSNRVYNEQFF. CDR3 sequence (DNA): TGTGCCAGCAGTTTATCGAACAGGGTCTACAATGAGCAGTTCTTC.

This chain joins TRBV7-8 and TRBJ1-2; D is uncertain. V was pared by 0 bases and J by 6 bases, with 14 bases between. This CDR3 region has 15 residues. CDR1 and CDR2 from the germline V gene are SGHVS and FQNEAQ. Written as DNA, the CDR3 is TGTGCCAGCAGCTTAGCCGGGTCGGTATGGGATGGCTACACCTTC. Encoded protein: CASSLAGSVWDGYTF.

In its sample, this clone is medium-sized (0.01 to 0.1%). The chain uses TRBV30 and TRBJ1-2, with a possible D match to TRBD1 (5 bases). The germline V gene encodes CDR1 GTSNPN and CDR2 SVGIG (reference sequence). The CDR3 is made up of 14 amino acids. The V and J ends lost 0 bases and 3 bases respectively, with 11 bases between them. Here the CDR3 reads CAWSVAMGHYGYTF. The CDR3 bases are TGTGCCTGGAGTGTTGCGATGGGGCACTATGGCTACACCTTC.

The V call is TRBV4-1, the J call TRBJ2-7; tentatively, D is TRBD1 (6 bases). Germline CDR1 reads MGHRA; CDR2 reads YSYEKL. The V end lost 5 bases, the J end lost 0 bases, and 17 bases lay between the germline ends. The CDR3 has 16 residues. The CDR3 DNA is TGCGCCAGCAGCTCATCAGGGTCAGGGGTCTCCTACGAGCAGTACTTC. This translates into CASSSSGSGVSYEQYF.

The chain uses TRBV14 and TRBJ2-1; 15 bases agree with TRBD2. Germline values: CDR1 SGHDN, CDR2 FVKESK. The CDR3 runs to 15 residues. Trimming took 4 bases from V and 8 from J; bases not matched to a gene: 3. CDR3 coding DNA: TGTGCCAGCAGCCGGACTAGCGGGGGGGCCGATGAGCAGTTCTTC. Amino acid sequence: CASSRTSGGADEQFF.

The chain employs TRBV7-9 and TRBJ2-7, with 11 bases fitting TRBD1. CDR3 length: 15 residues. Germline values: CDR1 SEHNR, CDR2 FQNEAQ (reference sequence). The junction had 9 bases not matched to a gene; V was cut back by 5 bases and J by 6 bases. This CDR3 reads CASSPPPGQGGEQYF. The CDR3 coding sequence is TGTGCCAGCAGCCCCCCCCCGGGACAGGGGGGCGAGCAGTACTTC.

The gene calls are TRBV30 and TRBJ2-1; 10 positions agree with TRBD2. V lost 4 bases, J lost 4 bases, and 10 bases stayed unmatched. Germline V gives CDR1 GTSNPN, CDR2 SVGIG (reference sequence). The CDR3 extends over 16 amino acids. As DNA, the CDR3 is TGTGCCTGGATTGAAGCGGGAGGGGATCGGTACAATGAGCAGTTCTTC. This encodes CAWIEAGGDRYNEQFF.

This chain connects TRBV4-2 to TRBJ2-2; weak D call: TRBD2 (6 bases). Trimming pared 4 bases from V and 3 bases from J, leaving 15 bases between. The CDR3 sequence is 16 residues long. CDR1 is LGHNA and CDR2 is YNFKEQ in the germline V gene. CDR3 coding DNA: TGTGCCAGCAGCCCCCTGGCGGGAAGTGACACCGGGGAGCTGTTTTTT. Encoded protein: CASSPLAGSDTGELFF.

V gene TRBV6-6 combines with J gene TRBJ1-1, with 12 bases aligning to TRBD1. V was pared by 5 bases and J by 6 bases, with 4 bases of the junction left unmatched. Germline values: CDR1 MNHNY, CDR2 SVGAGI (reference sequence). The CDR3 spans 14 residues. The CDR3 DNA is TGTGCCAGCAGTCCGGGACAGGGGGCCGCTGAAGCTTTCTTT. Encoded protein: CASSPGQGAAEAFF.

V usage is TRBV2 and J usage is TRBJ1-4, with TRBD1 as a possible D gene (5 bases). This CDR3 is built from 13 residues. Trimming pared 11 bases from V and 8 bases from J, leaving 18 bases between. Per germline, CDR1 SNHLY and CDR2 FYNNEI. CDR3 sequence: CAGGRREQEKLFF. CDR3 DNA: TGTGCCGGGGGGAGGCGAGAACAGGAAAAACTGTTTTTT. Complete variable domain (other parts from reference TRBV2 and TRBJ1-4): EPEVTQTPSHQVTQMGQEVILRCVPISNHLYFYWYRQILGQKVEFLVSFYNNEISEKSEIFDDQFSVERPDGSNFTLKIRSTKLEDSAMYFCAGGRREQEKLFFGSGTQLSVL.

The J gene is TRBJ1-1, the V gene TRBV6-1; D not certain. Germline CDR1 and CDR2: MNHNS and SASEGT. Trimming removed 6 bases from V and 1 base from J, with 6 bases in between. This CDR3 has 12 residues. CDR3 nucleotides: TGTGCCAGCAGCTGGGGGAACACTGAAGCTTTCTTT. This encodes CASSWGNTEAFF.

J is TRBJ1-4 and V is TRBV29-1; D unresolved. V shed 5 bases and J shed 0 bases, with 10 bases lying between them. The CDR3 is 14 residues long. The germline CDR1 and CDR2 sequences are SQVTM and ANQGSEA. CDR3 sequence (DNA): TGCAGCGTTCGTCCCGGGGCAACTAATGAAAAACTGTTTTTT. Residues: CSVRPGATNEKLFF.

DNA of the CDR3: TGTGCCAGCAAGCAAACAGGGGATTCCTTCTACGAGCAGTACTTC. As protein: CASKQTGDSFYEQYF. This chain uses TRBV27 with TRBJ2-7, with 7 nucleotides matching TRBD1. The J segment lost 3 bases and the V segment lost 7 bases, leaving 12 bases of the junction unmatched. Germline CDR1 is MNHEY and CDR2 is SMNVEV (reference sequence). The CDR3 is made up of 15 amino acids.

This clone was found a few times. This rearrangement joins TRBV16 to TRBJ1-1; tentatively, D is TRBD1 (5 bases). CDR3 length equals 13 residues. Germline V gene lookup returns CDR1 KGHSY and CDR2 FQNENV. Trimming cost V 3 bases and J 8 bases, with 13 bases left between them. The CDR3 bases are TGTGCCAGCAGCCAGCCCTCCGGGGCAGAAGCTTTCTTT. It translates to CASSQPSGAEAFF. Filled out from reference TRBV16 and TRBJ1-1, the complete variable domain reads GEEVAQTPKHLVRGEGQKAKLYCAPIKGHSYVFWYQQVLKNEFKFLISFQNENVFDETGMPKERFSAKCLPNSPCSLEIQATKLEDSAVYFCASSQPSGAEAFFGQGTRLTVV.

The V call is TRBV29-1, the J call TRBJ1-1; D is perhaps TRBD1 (5 bases). Germline V gives CDR1 SQVTM, CDR2 ANQGSEA. This CDR3 has 12 amino acids. The germline V and J ends were trimmed by 6 bases and 4 bases, with 12 bases remaining between them. The CDR3 sequence is CSVGGSGTEAFF. CDR3 DNA sequence: TGCAGCGTGGGGGGTAGCGGCACTGAAGCTTTCTTT. Supplemented by reference TRBV29-1 and TRBJ1-1, the full variable domain reads SAVISQKPSRDICQRGTSLTIQCQVDSQVTMMFWYRQQPGQSLTLIATANQGSEATYESGFVIDKFPISRPNLTFSTLTVSNMSPEDSSIYLCSVGGSGTEAFFGQGTRLTVV.

The CDR3: CASSLGSYEQYF. The CDR3 DNA reads as TGTGCCAGTAGTCTCGGGTCCTACGAGCAGTACTTC. V and J are TRBV19 and TRBJ2-7, with D hard to call. CDR1 is LNHDA and CDR2 is SQIVND in the germline V gene (reference sequence). Trimming took 5 bases from V and 1 from J, leaving 6 bases between them. CDR3 length equals 12 residues.

The rearrangement uses TRBV18 and TRBJ1-3; 8 nucleotides line up with TRBD1. The length of the CDR3 is 15 residues. The germline V gene encodes CDR1 KGHSH and CDR2 LQKENI. Losses at the gene ends were 2 bases for V and 7 bases for J; bases not matched to a gene: 7. The CDR3 reads CASSPIPGQENTIYF. For the CDR3, the DNA is TGTGCCAGCTCACCAATTCCGGGACAGGAGAACACCATATATTTT.

V gene TRBV7-2 combines with J gene TRBJ2-7; D may match TRBD1 or TRBD2 (6 bases each). This CDR3 contains 16 residues. Trimming took 4 bases from V and 0 from J, leaving 16 bases between them. The germline V gene encodes CDR1 SGHTA and CDR2 FQGNSA. The CDR3 spells CASSSQGGLSSYEQYF. The CDR3 DNA sequence: TGTGCCAGCAGCTCTCAAGGGGGACTGAGCTCCTACGAGCAGTACTTC.

As concerns this clone: A read error may account for a junction end that differs from germline. CDR3 loop: CASSLFRELSF. CDR3 sequence (DNA): TGTGCCAGCAGCTTGTTTCGGGAACTTTCTTTT. The V gene is TRBV5-4, the J gene TRBJ2-3; TRBD2 is a possible D gene (5 bases). The germline V gene has CDR1 SGHNT and CDR2 YYREEE (reference sequence). The CDR3 is 11 residues long.

V and J are TRBV7-3 and TRBJ1-1; 9 bases are a match to TRBD1. CDR1 and CDR2 (germline): SGHTA, FQGTGA. After removal of 5 bases from V and 4 bases from J, the junction contained 5 bases not matched to a gene. The CDR3 is 14 residues long. The CDR3 bases are TGTGCCAGCAGCGAAGGACAGGGGATCACTGAAGCTTTCTTT. Its protein is CASSEGQGITEAFF.

This chain uses TRBV5-4 with TRBJ2-7, with 13 bases lining up with TRBD2. CDR3 length: 14 residues. V dropped 4 bases and J dropped 4; count of bases not matched to a gene: 2. Germline V gives CDR1 SGHNT, CDR2 YYREEE (reference sequence). This CDR3 reads CASSMTSGRYEQYF. The CDR3, as DNA: TGTGCCAGCAGCATGACTAGCGGGAGGTACGAGCAGTACTTC.

Relative to its sample, this clone is medium-sized. The V call is TRBV7-9, the J call TRBJ1-5; maybe TRBD1 (5 bases). CDR1 is SEHNR, CDR2 FQNEAQ, per germline (reference sequence). The CDR3 runs 13 residues. Trimming pared 7 bases from V and 11 bases from J, leaving 18 bases between. The CDR3 is CASIPPGGSTQHF. The CDR3 region has the DNA TGTGCCAGCATCCCCCCGGGGGGATCGACCCAGCATTTT. Full variable domain (outside the CDR3, taken from reference TRBV7-9 and TRBJ1-5): DTGVSQNPRHKITKRGQNVTFRCDPISEHNRLYWYRQTLGQGPEFLTYFQNEAQLEKSRLLSDRFSAERPKGSFSTLEIQRTEQGDSAMYLCASIPPGGSTQHFGDGTRLSIL.

The CDR3 reads CASSYETLNTGELFF. The CDR3 nucleotides read TGTGCCAGCAGTTATGAGACCCTGAACACCGGGGAGCTGTTTTTT. The chain couples TRBV6-5 to TRBJ2-2, with D unresolved. The germline V gene has CDR1 MNHEY and CDR2 SVGAGI. This CDR3 contains 15 residues. V lost 3 bases and J lost 1, with 9 bases in between.

V is TRBV19 and J is TRBJ2-3; a weak D match, TRBD2 (6 bases). CDR1 LNHDA and CDR2 SQIVND come from the germline V gene (reference sequence). V was trimmed by 3 bases and J by 2 bases, leaving 24 bases between them. The CDR3 has 19 residues. The CDR3 DNA sequence: TGTGCCAGTAGTATTGCAGGGCTGGGACTTAGGCCCCTCACAGATACGCAGTATTTT. Protein product: CASSIAGLGLRPLTDTQYF. Supplemented by reference TRBV19 and TRBJ2-3, the full variable domain reads DGGITQSPKYLFRKEGQNVTLSCEQNLNHDAMYWYRQDPGQGLRLIYYSQIVNDFQKGDIAEGYSVSREKKESFPLTVTSAQKNPTAFYLCASSIAGLGLRPLTDTQYFGPGTRLTVL.

This clone was observed a handful of times. The V gene is TRBV6-1, the J gene TRBJ1-6; D is perhaps TRBD1 (6 bases). Looked up from germline, CDR1 is MNHNS and CDR2 is SASEGT. The CDR3 has 14 amino acids. Trimming took 1 base from V and 10 from J, leaving 11 bases between them. The CDR3 coding sequence is TGTGCCAGCAGTGAAGACAACAGGGAATCACCCCTCCACTTT. This translates into CASSEDNRESPLHF.

By its share, this clone is medium-sized. This chain links TRBV27 with TRBJ2-7; TRBD1 aligns across 7 bases. Germline CDR1 MNHEY, CDR2 SMNVEV (reference sequence). With 6 bases clipped from V and 6 bases from J, the junction kept 5 bases outside the gene matches. This CDR3 comprises 12 residues. The CDR3 reads CASRGTAPEQYF. DNA of the CDR3: TGTGCCAGCAGAGGGACAGCACCCGAGCAGTACTTC.

The chain has TRBV2 and TRBJ1-2; D ambiguous. The CDR3 has 15 amino acids. V was clipped by 6 bases and J by 2 bases, with 16 bases between them. The germline V gene has CDR1 SNHLY and CDR2 FYNNEI. CDR3 residues: CASRGGEVGNYGYTF. The CDR3 bases are TGTGCCAGCAGGGGAGGAGAAGTGGGGAACTATGGCTACACCTTC.

The V call is TRBV2, the J call TRBJ2-1; 7 bases map to TRBD1. This CDR3 spans 17 amino acids. After removal of 1 base from V and 1 base from J, the junction contained 7 bases not matched to a gene. Germline assignment: CDR1 SNHLY and CDR2 FYNNEI. As DNA, the CDR3 is TGTGCCAGCAGTGAAGGGACAGGTCGTAATTCCTACAATGAGCAGTTCTTC. It is translated as CASSEGTGRNSYNEQFF. The full variable domain, with the rest looked up from reference TRBV2 and TRBJ2-1, is EPEVTQTPSHQVTQMGQEVILRCVPISNHLYFYWYRQILGQKVEFLVSFYNNEISEKSEIFDDQFSVERPDGSNFTLKIRSTKLEDSAMYFCASSEGTGRNSYNEQFFGPGTRLTVL.

The chain carries TRBV30 and TRBJ2-1; D gene ambiguous. CDR1 is GTSNPN, CDR2 SVGIG, per germline (reference sequence). Between the trimmed V and J ends, which lost 3 bases and 10 bases, there was a span of 10 bases. This CDR3 region has 11 residues. Here the CDR3 reads CAWRQSREQFF. For the CDR3, the DNA is TGTGCCTGGAGGCAAAGTAGGGAGCAGTTCTTC.

CDR3 protein: CASSPGGLAGVDEQFF. CDR3 nucleotide sequence: TGTGCCAGCAGCCCGGGGGGACTAGCGGGAGTAGATGAGCAGTTCTTC. V gene TRBV4-2 combines with J gene TRBJ2-1, with TRBD2 matching over 14 bases. The germline CDR1 and CDR2 sequences are LGHNA and YNFKEQ. The CDR3 is 16 residues long. The V segment lost 4 bases and the J segment 8 bases; nucleotides outside the gene matches: 7.

The rearrangement joins TRBV29-1 to TRBJ2-5; TRBD1 is a possible D gene (6 bases). Trimming took off 6 bases at V and 3 bases at J, with 14 bases between the two ends. In germline, CDR1 is SQVTM, CDR2 ANQGSEA. CDR3 size: 13 residues. DNA for the CDR3: TGCAGCGTGGCACAGGGTTCTAAAGAGACCCAGTACTTC. Its translation: CSVAQGSKETQYF.